This TCR beta chain is drawn from a study of blood T cells in healthy people across ages. Study-level information: In model experiments, template switching was able to capture about one barcoded beta molecule for every two T cells that were present.

It was with a sample-barcoded 5' primer and a J-beta primer mix that a second PCR of about 6 to 12 cycles was run. In TCRdb, the 5' RACE reads were re-called with MiXCR into one record per CDR3 protein. The sample consists of hundreds of thousands of distinct CDR3 sequences, around 25% of them appearing once. This CDR3 region has 16 residues. Germline loops: CDR1 SGDLS, CDR2 YYNGEE. V gave up 0 bases and J gave up 3 bases, with 12 bases separating them. These data also featured in a second study, about T cells of mothers and their children. Per that study: Around 3.2 million TCR beta reads per child versus over 9 million per mother.

V gene TRBV9 combines with J gene TRBJ2-2; D is tentatively TRBD1 or TRBD2 (6 bases each). The receptor's source is a boy between 10 and 17 years old in good health. The source material was blood. The CDR3 nucleotides are TGTGCCAGCAGCGTAGTTGGGGGGCTGGACACCGGGGAGCTGTTTTTT. It specifies CASSVVGGLDTGELFF.